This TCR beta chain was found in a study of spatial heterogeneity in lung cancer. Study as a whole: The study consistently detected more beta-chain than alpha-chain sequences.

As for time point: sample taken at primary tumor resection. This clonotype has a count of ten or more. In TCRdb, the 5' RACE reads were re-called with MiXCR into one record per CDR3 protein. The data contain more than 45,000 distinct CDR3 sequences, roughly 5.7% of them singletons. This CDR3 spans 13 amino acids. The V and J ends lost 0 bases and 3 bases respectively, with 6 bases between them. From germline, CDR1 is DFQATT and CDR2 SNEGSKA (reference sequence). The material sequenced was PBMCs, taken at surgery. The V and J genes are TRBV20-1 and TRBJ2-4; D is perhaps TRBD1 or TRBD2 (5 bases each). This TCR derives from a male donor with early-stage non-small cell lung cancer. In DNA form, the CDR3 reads TGCAGTGCTAGAGATGGGGGCAAAAACATTCAGTACTTC. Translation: CSARDGGKNIQYF.